The present T cell receptor (beta chain) was sequenced within a study of human T cells and chemical hapten exposure. This clonotype was recorded a few times. Described time point: pre-sensitization, week 0. Treatment of the sample: therapeutic diphenylcyclopropenone sensitization with weekly scalp DPC. The CDR3 loop spans 14 amino acids. V trimming: 6 bases; J trimming: 7 bases; junction bases outside the gene matches: 11. Via MiXCR, TCRdb re-called the RACE reads, giving one row per CDR3 protein. Of some 360,000 distinct CDR3 sequences listed, roughly 5% are singletons. This TCR came from a woman in her 50s with alopecia areata. Some clones in this sample may be carry-over from other donors' samples. The material sequenced was whole blood, taken in connection with sensitization to the hapten diphenylcyclopropenone (DPC). The chain is built from TRBV12-3 or TRBV12-4 and TRBJ1-1; 7 bases align to TRBD1. The CDR3: CASSPSSGQLEAFF. In nucleotides, the CDR3 is TGTGCCAGCAGCCCCTCCTCGGGACAGCTTGAAGCTTTCTTT.